This is a list of T cell receptor beta chains from one sample in a study of tumor-infiltrating lymphocytes in primary liver carcinoma. TCRdb re-analysed the multiplex PCR reads in MiXCR, keeping a single row per CDR3 protein. The repertoire holds around 26,000 distinct CDR3 sequences, with nearly 80% as singletons. Sequencing was performed on liver tumor tissue from sampling region 3. These receptors were taken from a man aged 35 to 55 with primary liver carcinoma and hepatitis B virus infection. Both conserved end residues are part of each CDR3. D genes are given only for firm matches. Clone size is not always given. Where it is, it says once, few, many or a class for expanded clones.

>-|TRBV11-2|TRBD2|TRBJ2-5
TGTACCAGCAGCCAAACTCCTGGCGGGAGTGAAGAGACCCAGTACTTC
CTSSQTPGGSEETQYF
>-|TRBV10-3|TRBD2|TRBJ2-5
TGTGCCATCAGCCGGACTAGCGGCCAAGAGACCCAGAACTTC
CAISRTSGQETQNF
>-|TRBV5-4|TRBD2|TRBJ2-1
TGTGTCAGCAGCTCGGGACTAACGGGAGTCTATAATGAGCAGTTCTTC
CVSSSGLTGVYNEQFF
>medium-sized|TRBV6-2/TRBV6-3|TRBD1|TRBJ1-5
TGTGCCAGCAGTTACTCGGGACAGGGAATCTCGCAGCCCCAGCATTTT
CASSYSGQGISQPQHF
>once|TRBV6-5|-|TRBJ1-1
TGTGCCATCAGTTACAGGAGGTTCTCTGAAGCTATCTTT
CAISYRRFSEAIF
>-|TRBV4-1|TRBD1|TRBJ2-6
TGTGCCAGCAGCCAAGATCCCGTGACAGGGGGTTCCTCCGGGGCCAGCGTCCTGACTTTC
CASSQDPVTGGSSGASVLTF
>-|TRBV6-2/TRBV6-3|-|TRBJ2-7
TGTGCCAGTAGTTACTCGACTACCTACGAGCAGTACTTC
CASSYSTTYEQYF
>once|TRBV5-1|-|TRBJ2-7
TGCGCCATCAGCTTGGGACTGACTAGTGGGAGGAACTACGAGCAGTACTTC
CAISLGLTSGRNYEQYF
>-|TRBV25-1|-|TRBJ1-1
TGTGCCAGTAGAGGACAGAAGAACACTGAAGCTTTCTTT
CASRGQKNTEAFF
>-|TRBV28|-|TRBJ2-7
TGTGCCAGTAGTTTATTGGCGGGAAACTACGAGCAGTACTTC
CASSLLAGNYEQYF
>-|TRBV18|TRBD2|TRBJ2-3
TGTGCCAGCTCACCAGTTTTCGGGGGGGCAGGAGATATGCAGTATTTT
CASSPVFGGAGDMQYF
>-|TRBV6-5|-|TRBJ2-7
TGCGCCAGCAGAATCGGACGGGGCAGCTCCTACGAGCAGTACTTC
CASRIGRGSSYEQYF